What follows are 8 T cell receptor beta chains derived from one specimen sequenced in a study of regulatory T cells in long-lasting Graves disease (dated by TCRdb to 2020 to 2023). The time point label on this specimen signifies: newly diagnosed GD, antithyroid drugs for less than 3 months. For both TCR sequencing and RNA sequencing, RNA was extracted from PBMCs in TRIzol. Receptor libraries were prepared by multiplex PCR. The instrument was an Illumina HiSeq 4000. To build TCR beta libraries, CDR3 regions were amplified by Arm-PCR using iRepertoire HTBI primers. The public reads were reanalyzed by TCRdb: fastp trimming at Q25, MiXCR alignment, in-frame beta chains only. Every distinct CDR3 protein forms one entry, paired with its most common genes and DNA. The sample includes some 370,000 distinct CDR3 sequences, with about an eighth observed a single time. Approximately 17% of the sample is held by the ten biggest clonotypes.

This same sample was also part of a study on T cells in Graves' hyperthyroidism and ophthalmopathy.

Sequences were derived from peripheral blood mononuclear cells (PBMCs), sampled at new diagnosis, from a patient treated with antithyroid drugs. The receptors derive from a woman between 18 and 30 years old with Graves disease. Donor details come from another sample of the same person, matched by shared clones.

V usage is TRBV4-1 and J usage is TRBJ1-2; 7 bases map to TRBD1. CDR1 is MGHRA, CDR2 YSYEKL, per germline. The CDR3 spans 16 residues. V shed 3 bases and J 0 bases; nucleotides not matched to a gene: 7. The CDR3, as DNA: TGCGCCAGCAGCCAGGATTGGGACAGAGCTAACTATGGCTACACCTTC. It translates to CASSQDWDRANYGYTF.

This rearrangement joins TRBV27 to TRBJ2-7; perhaps TRBD1 as D (6 bases). V lost 8 bases and J lost 3, with 8 bases in between. The CDR3 totals 11 residues. Germline V lookup: CDR1 MNHEY, CDR2 SMNVEV (reference sequence). CDR3 sequence: CASGQYYEQYF. The CDR3 nucleotides are TGTGCCAGCGGACAGTACTACGAGCAGTACTTC.

A remark on this clonotype: With a much larger clone just one base away, this may be a read error. The chain links TRBV18 to TRBJ1-2; TRBD1 matches 7 bases. This CDR3 region has 14 residues. Germline assignment: CDR1 KGHSH and CDR2 LQKENI. CDR3 protein: CTSSPGTEDYGYTF. The CDR3 nucleotides read TGTACCAGCTCACCGGGGACAGAGGACTATGGCTACACCTTC.

This clonotype was counted between two and nine times. The CDR3 DNA is TGTGCCAGTAGTCGCTTATATGGAGTGAACACCGGGGAGCTGTTTTTT. Its translation is CASSRLYGVNTGELFF. This chain connects TRBV19 to TRBJ2-2, with D hard to call. CDR3 size: 16 residues. Germline CDR1 is LNHDA and CDR2 is SQIVND (reference sequence). Trimming removed 5 bases at V and 1 base at J, with 14 bases between.

This clonotype was found many times. The chain joins TRBV20-1 to TRBJ1-1; D is uncertain. This CDR3 region has 12 residues. Per germline, CDR1 DFQATT and CDR2 SNEGSKA (reference sequence). The ends were cut back, 4 bases at V and 1 base at J, with 7 bases in the middle. The CDR3 here is CSAIYKNTEAFF. DNA for the CDR3: TGCAGTGCTATTTACAAGAACACTGAAGCTTTCTTT.

Concerning this clonotype itself: This may come from a read error, since a much larger clone is one base off. The chain joins TRBV18 to TRBJ2-1; D may be TRBD2 (6 bases). The germline V gene has CDR1 KGHSH and CDR2 LQKENI. The CDR3 is 17 amino acids. CDR3 coding DNA: TGTGTCAGCTCACCACAGAAAAACGGGACTCCCCTCAATGAGCAGTTCTTC. It yields the protein CVSSPQKNGTPLNEQFF.

The table lists this clonotype with many counts. The rearrangement links TRBV20-1 to TRBJ2-7; D is unresolved. This CDR3 contains 15 residues. Germline V lookup: CDR1 DFQATT, CDR2 SNEGSKA (reference sequence). V shed 0 bases and J shed 1 base, with 13 bases lying between them. CDR3 sequence reads: CSARDRRRSSYEQYF. The CDR3 DNA sequence: TGCAGTGCTAGAGATCGCAGGAGATCGTCCTACGAGCAGTACTTC.

This clonotype was seen more than once but under ten times. The genes are TRBV7-9 and TRBJ1-4, with D unclear. V lost 5 bases and J 5 bases, leaving 18 bases between the germline ends. CDR1 is SEHNR and CDR2 is FQNEAQ in the germline V gene (reference sequence). The CDR3 is made up of 16 amino acids. CDR3 nucleotide sequence: TGTGCCAGCAGCCAACCCCGGGTCGGAACAAATGAAAAACTGTTTTTT. Translated, it gives CASSQPRVGTNEKLFF.